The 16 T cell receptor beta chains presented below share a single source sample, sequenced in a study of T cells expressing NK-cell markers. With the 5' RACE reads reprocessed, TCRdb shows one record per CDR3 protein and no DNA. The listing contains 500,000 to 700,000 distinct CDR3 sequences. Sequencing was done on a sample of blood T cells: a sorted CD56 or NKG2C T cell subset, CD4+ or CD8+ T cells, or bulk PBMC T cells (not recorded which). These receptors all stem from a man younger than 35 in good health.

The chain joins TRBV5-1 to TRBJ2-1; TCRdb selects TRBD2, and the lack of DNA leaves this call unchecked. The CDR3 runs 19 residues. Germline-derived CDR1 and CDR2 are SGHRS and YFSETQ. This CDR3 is CASSYSSGSHTLNYNEQFF.

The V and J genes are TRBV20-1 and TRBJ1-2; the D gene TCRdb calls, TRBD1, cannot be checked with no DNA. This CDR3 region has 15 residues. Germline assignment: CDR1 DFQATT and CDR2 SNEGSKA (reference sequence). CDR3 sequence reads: CSAREVAGLNYGYTF.

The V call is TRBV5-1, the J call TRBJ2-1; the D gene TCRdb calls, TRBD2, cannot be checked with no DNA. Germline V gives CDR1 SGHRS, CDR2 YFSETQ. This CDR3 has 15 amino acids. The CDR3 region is CASSRSGLAGLERFF.

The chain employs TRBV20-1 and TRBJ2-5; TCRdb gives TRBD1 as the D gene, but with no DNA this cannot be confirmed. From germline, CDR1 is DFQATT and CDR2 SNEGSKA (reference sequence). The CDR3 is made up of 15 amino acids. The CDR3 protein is CSASARTGGWETQYF.

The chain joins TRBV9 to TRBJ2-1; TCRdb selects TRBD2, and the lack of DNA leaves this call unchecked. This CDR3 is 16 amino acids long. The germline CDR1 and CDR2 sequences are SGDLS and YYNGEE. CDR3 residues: CASSVGGAGEYNEQFF.

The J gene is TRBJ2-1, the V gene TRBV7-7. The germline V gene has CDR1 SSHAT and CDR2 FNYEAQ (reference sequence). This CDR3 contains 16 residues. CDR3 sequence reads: CASSLGRTISYNEQFF.

The CDR3 spells CASSVRAVGQPQHF. This sequence joins TRBV7-2 and TRBJ1-5; TCRdb proposes TRBD1, but this gene call is untestable without DNA. CDR3 size: 14 residues. The germline gives CDR1 SGHTA, CDR2 FQGNSA.

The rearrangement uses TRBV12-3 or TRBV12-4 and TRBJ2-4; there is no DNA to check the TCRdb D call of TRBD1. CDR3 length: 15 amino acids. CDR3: CASSPRGQVGNIQYF.

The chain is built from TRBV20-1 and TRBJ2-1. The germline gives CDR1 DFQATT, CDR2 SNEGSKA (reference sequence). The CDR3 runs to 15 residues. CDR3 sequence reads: CSARGHAASYNEQFF.

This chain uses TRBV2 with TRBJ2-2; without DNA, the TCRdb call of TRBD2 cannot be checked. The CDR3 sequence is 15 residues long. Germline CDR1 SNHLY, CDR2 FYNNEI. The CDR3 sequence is CASSASGSGTGELFF.

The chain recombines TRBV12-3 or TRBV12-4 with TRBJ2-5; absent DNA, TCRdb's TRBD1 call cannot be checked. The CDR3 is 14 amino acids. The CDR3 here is CASGKTGEGETQYF.

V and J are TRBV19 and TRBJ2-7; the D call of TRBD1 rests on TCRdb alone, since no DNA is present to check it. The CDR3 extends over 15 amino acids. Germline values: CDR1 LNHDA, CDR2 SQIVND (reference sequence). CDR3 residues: CASSILGGIAYEQYF. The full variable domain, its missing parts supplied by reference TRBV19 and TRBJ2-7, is DGGITQSPKYLFRKEGQNVTLSCEQNLNHDAMYWYRQDPGQGLRLIYYSQIVNDFQKGDIAEGYSVSREKKESFPLTVTSAQKNPTAFYLCASSILGGIAYEQYFGPGTRLTVT.

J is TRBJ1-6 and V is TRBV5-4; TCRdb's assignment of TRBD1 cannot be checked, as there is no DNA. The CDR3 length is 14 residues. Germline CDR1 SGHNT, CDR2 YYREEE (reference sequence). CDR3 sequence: CASMQTGYNSPLHF.

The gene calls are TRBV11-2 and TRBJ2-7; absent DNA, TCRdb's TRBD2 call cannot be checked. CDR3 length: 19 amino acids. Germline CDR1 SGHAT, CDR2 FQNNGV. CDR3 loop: CASSPVGLAGGFRPTEQYF.

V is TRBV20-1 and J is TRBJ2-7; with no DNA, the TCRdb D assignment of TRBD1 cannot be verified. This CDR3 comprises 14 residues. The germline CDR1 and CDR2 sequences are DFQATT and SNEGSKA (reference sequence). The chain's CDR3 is CSARSRGGPYEQYF.

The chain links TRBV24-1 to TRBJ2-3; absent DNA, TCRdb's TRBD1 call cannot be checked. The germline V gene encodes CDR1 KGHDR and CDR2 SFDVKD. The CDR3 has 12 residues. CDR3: CATQGRADTQYF.